Described below is a single T cell receptor (beta chain) sequence and its context. Its antigen is currently unknown. The data originate from a study of T cells in localized non-small cell lung cancer. The CDR3 loop spans 14 amino acids. Per germline, CDR1 ENHRY and CDR2 SYGVKD. V was trimmed by 7 bases and J by 1 base, leaving 13 bases between them. The repertoire was sequenced with immunoSEQ multiplex PCR; TCRdb's copy has only in-frame clones and lacks some. The sample records under 65,000 clones, under 85% being singletons. Study-level results: Because sequencing included only one region (of the tumor), heterogeneity remains possible. Uninvolved adjacent lung showed the highest T cell clonality, exceeding tumor. Across samples, adjacent lung featured a median 57 of the top 100 tumor clones.

This chain joins TRBV10-3 and TRBJ1-1; a possible D gene is TRBD1 (5 bases). This clonotype was sampled from a female donor over 55 with stage II squamous cell lung carcinoma. The sequenced sample was peripheral blood, obtained before any cancer treatment. CDR3 loop: CAIKGSRANTEAFF. The CDR3, as DNA: TGTGCCATCAAGGGGTCGCGGGCGAACACTGAAGCTTTCTTT.